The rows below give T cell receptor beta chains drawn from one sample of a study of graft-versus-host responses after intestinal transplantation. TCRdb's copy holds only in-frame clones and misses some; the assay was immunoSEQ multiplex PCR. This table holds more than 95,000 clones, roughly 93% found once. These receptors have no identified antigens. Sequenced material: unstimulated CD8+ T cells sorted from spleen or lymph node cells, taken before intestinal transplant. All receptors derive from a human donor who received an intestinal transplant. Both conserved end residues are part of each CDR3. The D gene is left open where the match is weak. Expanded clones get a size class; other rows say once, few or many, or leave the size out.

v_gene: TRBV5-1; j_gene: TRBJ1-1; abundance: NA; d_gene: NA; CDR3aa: CASSFRTMNTEAFF; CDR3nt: TGCGCCAGCAGCTTTCGGACCATGAACACTGAAGCTTTCTTT
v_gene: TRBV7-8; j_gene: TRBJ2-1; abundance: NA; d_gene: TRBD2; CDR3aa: CASSFGTSANNEQFF; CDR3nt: TGTGCCAGCAGCTTCGGGACTAGCGCGAACAATGAGCAGTTCTTC
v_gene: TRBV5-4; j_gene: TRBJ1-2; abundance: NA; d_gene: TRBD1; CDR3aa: CASSPRTGGYGYTF; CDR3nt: TGTGCCAGCAGCCCCCGGACAGGGGGCTATGGCTACACCTTC
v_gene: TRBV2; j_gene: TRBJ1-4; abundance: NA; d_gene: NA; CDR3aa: CASTGEKLFF; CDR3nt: TGTGCCAGCACCGGGGAAAAACTGTTTTTT
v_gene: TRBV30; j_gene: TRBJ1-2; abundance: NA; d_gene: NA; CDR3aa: CAWTTGRHGYTF; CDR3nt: TGTGCCTGGACAACAGGGAGGCATGGCTACACCTTC
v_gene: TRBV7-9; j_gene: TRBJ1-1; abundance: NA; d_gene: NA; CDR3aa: CASSLVVQGEAFF; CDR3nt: TGTGCCAGCAGCTTAGTGGTGCAGGGTGAAGCTTTCTTT
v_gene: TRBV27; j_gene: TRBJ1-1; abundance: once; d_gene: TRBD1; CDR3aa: CASSYWTGGYTEAFF; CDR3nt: TGTGCCAGCAGTTACTGGACAGGGGGTTACACTGAAGCTTTCTTT
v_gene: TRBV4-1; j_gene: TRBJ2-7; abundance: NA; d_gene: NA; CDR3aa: CASSQDGFYEQYF; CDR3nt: TGCGCCAGCAGCCAAGACGGGTTCTACGAGCAGTACTTC
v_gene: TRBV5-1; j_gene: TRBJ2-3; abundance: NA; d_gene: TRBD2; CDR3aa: CASSLPRTSGEINTQYF; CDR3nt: TGCGCCAGCAGCTTGCCAAGGACTAGCGGGGAGATAAATACGCAGTATTTT
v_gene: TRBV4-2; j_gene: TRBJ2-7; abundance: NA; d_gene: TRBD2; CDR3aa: CASSQETSGYEQYF; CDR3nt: TGTGCCAGCAGCCAAGAGACTAGCGGCTACGAGCAGTACTTC
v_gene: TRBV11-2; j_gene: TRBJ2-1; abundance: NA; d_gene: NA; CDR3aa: CASSLNLGQFF; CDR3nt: TGTGCCAGCAGCTTAAACTTAGGGCAGTTCTTC
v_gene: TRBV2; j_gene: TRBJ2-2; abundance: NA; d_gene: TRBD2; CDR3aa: CASSDSLAGRVGELFF; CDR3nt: TGTGCCAGCAGTGATTCGCTAGCGGGGCGGGTCGGGGAGCTGTTTTTT
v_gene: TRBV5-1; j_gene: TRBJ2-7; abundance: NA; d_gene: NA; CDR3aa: CASSLADNSYEQYF; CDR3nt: TGCGCCAGCAGCTTGGCCGACAATTCCTACGAGCAGTACTTC
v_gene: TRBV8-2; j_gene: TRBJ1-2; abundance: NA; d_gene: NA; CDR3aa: CGMTARIRKTYGYTF; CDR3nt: TGTGGCATGACTGCGAGGATACGAAAGACCTATGGCTACACCTTC
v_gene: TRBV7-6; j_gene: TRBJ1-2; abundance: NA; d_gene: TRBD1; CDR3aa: CASSPQGQGFPNYGYTF; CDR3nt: TGTGCCAGCAGCCCTCAGGGACAGGGATTTCCTAACTATGGCTACACCTTC
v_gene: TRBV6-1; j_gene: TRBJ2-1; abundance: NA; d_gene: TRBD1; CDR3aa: CASSEATGGNEQFF; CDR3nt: TGTGCCAGCAGTGAAGCGACAGGGGGCAATGAGCAGTTCTTC
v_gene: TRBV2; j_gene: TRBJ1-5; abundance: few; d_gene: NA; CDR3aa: CASSGGGTVQPQHF; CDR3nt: TGTGCCAGCAGTGGGGGAGGAACCGTTCAGCCCCAGCATTTT
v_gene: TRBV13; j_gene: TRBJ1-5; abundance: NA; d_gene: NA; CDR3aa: CASSDGNQPQHF; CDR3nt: TGTGCCAGCAGTGACGGCAATCAGCCCCAGCATTTT
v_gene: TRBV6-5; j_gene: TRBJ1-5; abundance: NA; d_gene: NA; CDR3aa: CASSYGGQDQPQHF; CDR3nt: TGTGCCAGCAGTTATGGGGGCCAAGATCAGCCCCAGCATTTT
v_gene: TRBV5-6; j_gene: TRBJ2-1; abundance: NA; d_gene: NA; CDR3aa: CASSSEGSYNEQFF; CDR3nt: TGTGCCAGCAGTTCCGAGGGGTCCTACAATGAGCAGTTCTTC
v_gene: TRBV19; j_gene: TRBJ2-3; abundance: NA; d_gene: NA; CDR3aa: CASTVKWVGTDTQYF; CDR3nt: TGTGCCAGTACCGTAAAGTGGGTAGGCACAGATACGCAGTATTTT
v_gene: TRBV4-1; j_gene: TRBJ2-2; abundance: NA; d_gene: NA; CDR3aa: CASSQDELTGELFF; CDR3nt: TGCGCCAGCAGCCAAGATGAACTGACCGGGGAGCTGTTTTTT
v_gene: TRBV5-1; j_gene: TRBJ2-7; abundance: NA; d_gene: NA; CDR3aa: CASRPEQRYEQYF; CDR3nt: TGCGCCAGCAGACCCGAACAGCGCTACGAGCAGTACTTC
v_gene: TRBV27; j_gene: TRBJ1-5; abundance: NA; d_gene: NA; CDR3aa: CASSSSGTLDQPQHF; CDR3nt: TGTGCCAGCAGTTCCTCCGGGACTCTTGATCAGCCCCAGCATTTT
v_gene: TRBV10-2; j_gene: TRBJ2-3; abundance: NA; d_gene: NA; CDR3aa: CASRTGHTDTQYF; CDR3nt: TGCGCCAGCAGAACGGGGCACACAGATACGCAGTATTTT
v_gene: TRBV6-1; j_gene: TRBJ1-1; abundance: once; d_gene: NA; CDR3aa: CASSDHREAFF; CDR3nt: TGTGCCAGCAGTGATCACCGTGAAGCTTTCTTT
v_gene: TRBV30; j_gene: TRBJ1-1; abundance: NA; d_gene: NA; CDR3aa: CAWSAGVNTEAFF; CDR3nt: TGTGCCTGGAGCGCCGGCGTGAACACTGAAGCTTTCTTT
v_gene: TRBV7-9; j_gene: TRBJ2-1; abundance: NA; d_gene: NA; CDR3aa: CASSSPGIRAYNEQFF; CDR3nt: TGTGCCAGCAGCTCCCCAGGAATCCGCGCCTACAATGAGCAGTTCTTC
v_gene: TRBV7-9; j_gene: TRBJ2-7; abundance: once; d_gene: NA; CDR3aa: CASSSVFEVYF; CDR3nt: TGTGCCAGCAGCTCGGTGTTTGAGGTGTACTTC
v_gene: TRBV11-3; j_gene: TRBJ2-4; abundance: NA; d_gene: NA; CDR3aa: CASSNQDPAKNIQYF; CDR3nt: TGTGCCAGCAGCAATCAAGACCCAGCCAAAAACATTCAGTACTTC
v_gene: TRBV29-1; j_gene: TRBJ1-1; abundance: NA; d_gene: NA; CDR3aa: CSVEWANTEAFF; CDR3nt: TGCAGCGTTGAATGGGCGAACACTGAAGCTTTCTTT
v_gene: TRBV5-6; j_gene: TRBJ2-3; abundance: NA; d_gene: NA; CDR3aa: CASSLALQGGDTQYF; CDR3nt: TGTGCCAGCAGCTTGGCCTTACAGGGGGGGGATACGCAGTATTTT
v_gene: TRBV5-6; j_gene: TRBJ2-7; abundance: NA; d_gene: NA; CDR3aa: CASSPVSRDEQYF; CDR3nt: TGTGCCAGCAGCCCCGTAAGTCGGGACGAGCAGTACTTC